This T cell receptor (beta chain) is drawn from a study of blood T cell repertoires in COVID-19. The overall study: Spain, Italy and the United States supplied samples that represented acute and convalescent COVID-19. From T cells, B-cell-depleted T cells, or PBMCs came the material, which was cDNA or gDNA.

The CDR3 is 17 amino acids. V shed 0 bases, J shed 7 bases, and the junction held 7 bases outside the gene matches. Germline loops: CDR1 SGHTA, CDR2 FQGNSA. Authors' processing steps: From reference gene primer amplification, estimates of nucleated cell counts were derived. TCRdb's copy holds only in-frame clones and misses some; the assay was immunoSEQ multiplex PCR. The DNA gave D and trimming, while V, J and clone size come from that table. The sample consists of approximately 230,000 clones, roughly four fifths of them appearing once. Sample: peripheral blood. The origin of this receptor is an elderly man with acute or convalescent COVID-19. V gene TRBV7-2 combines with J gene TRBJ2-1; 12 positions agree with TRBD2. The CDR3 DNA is TGTGCCAGCAGCTTAGCGGGCACTAGCGGGGGGAGGAATGAGCAGTTCTTC. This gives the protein CASSLAGTSGGRNEQFF.